This record concerns one T cell receptor (beta chain) sequence. This sample was taken from a study of cytomegalovirus exposure and HLA in healthy donors. Researchers ran the PCR with 60 Vbeta and 13 Jbeta primers. Generated by immunoSEQ multiplex PCR, the TCRdb table keeps only in-frame clones and is missing some. The repertoire holds about 160,000 clones, with about 70% as singletons. Germline trimming cut 6 bases from V and 0 bases from J; bases unmatched to any gene: 9. CDR1 and CDR2 (germline): KGHSH, LQKENI. CDR3 size: 16 residues. The sequence derives from a woman aged 40 to 50 in good health and CMV-seropositive. Sequencing was carried out using PBMCs. This chain connects TRBV18 to TRBJ2-3; 7 bases align to TRBD2. The CDR3 coding sequence is TGTGCCAGCTCCCCCTCGGGAGCGGGGAGCACAGATACGCAGTATTTT. This gives the protein CASSPSGAGSTDTQYF.